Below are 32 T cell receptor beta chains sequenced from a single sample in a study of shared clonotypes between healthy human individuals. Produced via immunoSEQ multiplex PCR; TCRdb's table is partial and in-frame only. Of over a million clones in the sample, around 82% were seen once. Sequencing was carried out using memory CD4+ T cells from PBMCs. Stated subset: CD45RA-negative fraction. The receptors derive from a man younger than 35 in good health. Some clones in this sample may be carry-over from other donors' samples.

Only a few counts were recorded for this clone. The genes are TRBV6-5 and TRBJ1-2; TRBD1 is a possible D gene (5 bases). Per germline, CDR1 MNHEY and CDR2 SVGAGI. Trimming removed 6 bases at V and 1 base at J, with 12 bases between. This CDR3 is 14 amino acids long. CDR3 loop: CASRRPDSNYGYTF. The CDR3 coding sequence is TGTGCCAGCAGGAGACCAGACAGTAACTATGGCTACACCTTC.

CDR3 amino acids: CASSSPLGEKLFF. The CDR3 bases are TGTGCCAGCAGTTCCCCCCTAGGAGAAAAACTGTTTTTT. This rearrangement joins TRBV28 to TRBJ1-4; D call uncertain. V lost 4 bases to trimming and J lost 8 bases, with 11 bases between them. The length of the CDR3 is 13 residues. The germline V gene encodes CDR1 MDHEN and CDR2 SYDVKM. The whole variable domain, filled in from reference TRBV28 and TRBJ1-4, reads DVKVTQSSRYLVKRTGEKVFLECVQDMDHENMFWYRQDPGLGLRLIYFSYDVKMKEKGDIPEGYSVSREKKERFSLILESASTNQTSMYLCASSSPLGEKLFFGSGTQLSVL.

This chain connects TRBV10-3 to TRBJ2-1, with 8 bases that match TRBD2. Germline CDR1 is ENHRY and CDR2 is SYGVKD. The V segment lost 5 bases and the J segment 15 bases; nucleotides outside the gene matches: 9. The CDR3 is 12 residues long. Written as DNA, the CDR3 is TGTGCCATCAGTCGGGGGGGAGCAAGCCCGTTCTTC. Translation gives CAISRGGASPFF.

This chain's CDR3 is CASSPQGNHYGYTF. The CDR3 DNA reads as TGTGCCAGCAGCCCACAGGGGAATCACTATGGCTACACCTTC. This chain uses TRBV14 with TRBJ1-2, with TRBD1 matching over 7 bases. Looked up from germline, CDR1 is SGHDN and CDR2 is FVKESK. The J segment lost 3 bases and the V segment lost 4 bases, leaving 5 bases of the junction unmatched. There are 14 residues in the CDR3.

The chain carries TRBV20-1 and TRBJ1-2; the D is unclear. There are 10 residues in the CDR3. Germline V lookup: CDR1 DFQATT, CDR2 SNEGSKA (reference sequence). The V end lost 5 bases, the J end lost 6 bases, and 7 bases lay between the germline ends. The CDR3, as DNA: TGCAGTGCTTTTGAAGATGGCTACACCTTC. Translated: CSAFEDGYTF.

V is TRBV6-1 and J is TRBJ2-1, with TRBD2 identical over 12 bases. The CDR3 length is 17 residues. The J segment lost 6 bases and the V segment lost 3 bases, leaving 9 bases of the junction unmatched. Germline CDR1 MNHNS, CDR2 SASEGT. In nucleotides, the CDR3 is TGTGCCAGCAGTGACACCGGACTAGCGGGGCGGGGCAATGAGCAGTTCTTC. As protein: CASSDTGLAGRGNEQFF.

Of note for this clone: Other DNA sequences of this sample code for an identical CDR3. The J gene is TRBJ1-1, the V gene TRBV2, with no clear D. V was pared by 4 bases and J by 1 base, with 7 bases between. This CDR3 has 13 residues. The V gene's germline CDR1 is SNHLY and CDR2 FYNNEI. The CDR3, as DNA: TGTGCCAGCAGTGTTCAAGGGAACACTGAAGCTTTCTTT. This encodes CASSVQGNTEAFF. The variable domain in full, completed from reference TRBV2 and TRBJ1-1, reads EPEVTQTPSHQVTQMGQEVILRCVPISNHLYFYWYRQILGQKVEFLVSFYNNEISEKSEIFDDQFSVERPDGSNFTLKIRSTKLEDSAMYFCASSVQGNTEAFFGQGTRLTVV.

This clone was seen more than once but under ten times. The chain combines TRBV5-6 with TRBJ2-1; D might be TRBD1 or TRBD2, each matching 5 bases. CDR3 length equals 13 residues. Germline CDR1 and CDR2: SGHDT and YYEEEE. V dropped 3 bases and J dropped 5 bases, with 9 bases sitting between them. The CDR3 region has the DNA TGTGCCAGCAGCTGGGGGATCAACAATGAGCAGTTCTTC. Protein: CASSWGINNEQFF.

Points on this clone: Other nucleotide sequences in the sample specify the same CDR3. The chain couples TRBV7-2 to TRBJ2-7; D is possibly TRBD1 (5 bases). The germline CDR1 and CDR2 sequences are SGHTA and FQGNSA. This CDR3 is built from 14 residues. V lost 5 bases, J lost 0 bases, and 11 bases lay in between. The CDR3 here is CASSPRVSSYEQYF. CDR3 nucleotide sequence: TGTGCCAGCAGCCCCAGGGTTAGCTCCTACGAGCAGTACTTC.

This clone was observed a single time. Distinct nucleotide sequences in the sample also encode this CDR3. Here the CDR3 reads CASSPGQGNTEAFF. The CDR3, as DNA: TGTGCCAGCAGTCCGGGACAGGGGAACACTGAAGCTTTCTTT. The J gene is TRBJ1-1, the V gene TRBV28; TRBD1 matches at 9 bases. This CDR3 region has 14 residues. The V segment lost 5 bases and the J segment 1 base; nucleotides outside the gene matches: 2. Germline V gene lookup returns CDR1 MDHEN and CDR2 SYDVKM.

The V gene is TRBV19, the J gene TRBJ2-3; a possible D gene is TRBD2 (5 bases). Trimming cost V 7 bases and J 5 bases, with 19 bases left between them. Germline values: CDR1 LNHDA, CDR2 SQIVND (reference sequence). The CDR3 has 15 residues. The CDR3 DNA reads TGTGCCAGTAATGGCGACGGACTGATAGAAGATACGCAGTATTTT. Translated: CASNGDGLIEDTQYF.

The CDR3 region is CATSSGTSGVYNEQFF. The CDR3 DNA sequence: TGTGCCACCAGCAGCGGGACTAGCGGGGTTTACAATGAGCAGTTCTTC. The chain combines TRBV15 with TRBJ2-1, with TRBD2 identical over 13 bases. Germline CDR1 and CDR2: LNHNV and YYDKDF (reference sequence). The CDR3 is 16 residues long. After removal of 3 bases from V and 4 bases from J, the junction contained 3 bases not matched to a gene. The full variable domain, completed using reference TRBV15 and TRBJ2-1, is DAMVIQNPRYQVTQFGKPVTLSCSQTLNHNVMYWYQQKSSQAPKLLFHYYDKDFNNEADTPDNFQSRRPNTSFCFLDIRSPGLGDTAMYLCATSSGTSGVYNEQFFGPGTRLTVL.

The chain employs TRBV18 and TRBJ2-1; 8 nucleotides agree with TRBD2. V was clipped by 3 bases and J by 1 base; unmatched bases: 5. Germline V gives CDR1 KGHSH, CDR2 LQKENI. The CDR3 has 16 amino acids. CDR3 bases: TGTGCCAGCTCACCGAGGCGGGAGGTATCCTACAATGAGCAGTTCTTC. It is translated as CASSPRREVSYNEQFF.

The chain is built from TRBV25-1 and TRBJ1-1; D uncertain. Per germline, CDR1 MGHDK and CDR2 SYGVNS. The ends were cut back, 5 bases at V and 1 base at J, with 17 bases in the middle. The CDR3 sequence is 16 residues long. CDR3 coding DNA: TGTGCCAGCAGTCCAATGAGGACCCCAGGGAACACTGAAGCTTTCTTT. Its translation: CASSPMRTPGNTEAFF. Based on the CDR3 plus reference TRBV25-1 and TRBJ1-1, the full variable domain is EADIYQTPRYLVIGTGKKITLECSQTMGHDKMYWYQQDPGMELHLIHYSYGVNSTEKGDLSSESTVSRIRTEHFPLTLESARPSHTSQYLCASSPMRTPGNTEAFFGQGTRLTVV.

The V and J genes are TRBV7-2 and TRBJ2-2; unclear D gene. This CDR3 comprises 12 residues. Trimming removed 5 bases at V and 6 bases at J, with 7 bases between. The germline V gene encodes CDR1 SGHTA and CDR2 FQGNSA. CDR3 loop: CASSPPPGELFF. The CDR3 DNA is TGTGCCAGCAGCCCCCCGCCCGGGGAGCTGTTTTTT.

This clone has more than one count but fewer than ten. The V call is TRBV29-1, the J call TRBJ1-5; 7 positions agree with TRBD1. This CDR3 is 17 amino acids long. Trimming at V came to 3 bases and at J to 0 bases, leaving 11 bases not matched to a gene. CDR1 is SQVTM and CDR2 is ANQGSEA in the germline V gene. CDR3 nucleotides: TGCAGCGTTGATTCTGACAGGGAGAATTATAGCAATCAGCCCCAGCATTTT. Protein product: CSVDSDRENYSNQPQHF. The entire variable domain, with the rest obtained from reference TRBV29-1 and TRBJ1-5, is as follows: SAVISQKPSRDICQRGTSLTIQCQVDSQVTMMFWYRQQPGQSLTLIATANQGSEATYESGFVIDKFPISRPNLTFSTLTVSNMSPEDSSIYLCSVDSDRENYSNQPQHFGDGTRLSIL.

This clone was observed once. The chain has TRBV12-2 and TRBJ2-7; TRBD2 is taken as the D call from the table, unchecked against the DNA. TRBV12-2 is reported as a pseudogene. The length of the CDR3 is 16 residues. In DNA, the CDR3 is TGTGCAAGTCGCTTAGACCCTACGGGCGGGCCCTACGAGCAGTACTTC. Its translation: CASRLDPTGGPYEQYF.

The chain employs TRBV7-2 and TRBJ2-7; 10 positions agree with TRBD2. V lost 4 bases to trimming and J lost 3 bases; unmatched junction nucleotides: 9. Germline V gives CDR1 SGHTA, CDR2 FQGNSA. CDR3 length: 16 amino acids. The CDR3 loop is CASSSYDTSGVYEQYF. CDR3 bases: TGTGCCAGCAGCTCTTACGATACTAGCGGGGTCTACGAGCAGTACTTC. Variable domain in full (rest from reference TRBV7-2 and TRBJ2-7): GAGVSQSPSNKVTEKGKDVELRCDPISGHTALYWYRQSLGQGLEFLIYFQGNSAPDKSGLPSDRFSAERTGGSVSTLTIQRTQQEDSAVYLCASSSYDTSGVYEQYFGPGTRLTVT.

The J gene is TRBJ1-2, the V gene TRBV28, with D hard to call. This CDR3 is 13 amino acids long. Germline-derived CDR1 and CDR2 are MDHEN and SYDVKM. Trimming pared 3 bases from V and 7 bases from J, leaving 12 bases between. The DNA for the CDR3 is TGTGCCAGCAGTTTTAACTACCACCCTGGCTACACCTTC. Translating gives CASSFNYHPGYTF.

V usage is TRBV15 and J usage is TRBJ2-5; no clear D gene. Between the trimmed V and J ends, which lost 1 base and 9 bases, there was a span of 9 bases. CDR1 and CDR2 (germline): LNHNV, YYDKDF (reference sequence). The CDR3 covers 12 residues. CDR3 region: CATSRASGPQYF. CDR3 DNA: TGTGCCACCAGCAGAGCCTCCGGCCCCCAGTACTTC. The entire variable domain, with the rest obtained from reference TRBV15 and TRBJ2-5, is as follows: DAMVIQNPRYQVTQFGKPVTLSCSQTLNHNVMYWYQQKSSQAPKLLFHYYDKDFNNEADTPDNFQSRRPNTSFCFLDIRSPGLGDTAMYLCATSRASGPQYFGPGTRLLVL.

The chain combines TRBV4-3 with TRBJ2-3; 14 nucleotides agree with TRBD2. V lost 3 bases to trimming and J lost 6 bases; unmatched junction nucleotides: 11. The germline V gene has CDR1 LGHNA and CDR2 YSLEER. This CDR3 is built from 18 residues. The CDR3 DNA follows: TGCGCCAGCAGCCAGGGACTAGCGGGAGCTCGGGTTAGGGATACGCAGTATTTT. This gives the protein CASSQGLAGARVRDTQYF.

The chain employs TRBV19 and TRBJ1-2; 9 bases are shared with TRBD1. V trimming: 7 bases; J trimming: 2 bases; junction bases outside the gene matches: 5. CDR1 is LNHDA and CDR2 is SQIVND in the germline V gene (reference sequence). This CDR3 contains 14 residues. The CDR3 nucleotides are TGTGCCAGTAATGTTGGGACAGGGAACTATGGCTACACCTTC. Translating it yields CASNVGTGNYGYTF.

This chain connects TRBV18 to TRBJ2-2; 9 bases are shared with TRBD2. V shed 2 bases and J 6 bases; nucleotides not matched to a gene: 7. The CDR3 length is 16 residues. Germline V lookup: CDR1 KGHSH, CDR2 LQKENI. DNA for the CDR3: TGTGCCAGCTCACCAAGACTAGCGGATACCGCCGGGGAGCTGTTTTTT. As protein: CASSPRLADTAGELFF.

CDR3 bases: TGTGCCTGGAGTGGAGGCGGACTATTCGGCTACACCTTC. Translation gives CAWSGGGLFGYTF. The chain couples TRBV30 to TRBJ1-2; D gene unclear. The length of the CDR3 is 13 residues. V gave up 1 base and J gave up 8 bases, with 14 bases separating them. Germline V gene lookup returns CDR1 GTSNPN and CDR2 SVGIG (reference sequence). The entire variable domain, with the rest obtained from reference TRBV30 and TRBJ1-2, is as follows: SQTIHQWPATLVQPVGSPLSLECTVEGTSNPNLYWYRQAAGRGLQLLFYSVGIGQISSEVPQNLSASRPQDRQFILSSKKLLLSDSGFYLCAWSGGGLFGYTFGSGTRLTVV.

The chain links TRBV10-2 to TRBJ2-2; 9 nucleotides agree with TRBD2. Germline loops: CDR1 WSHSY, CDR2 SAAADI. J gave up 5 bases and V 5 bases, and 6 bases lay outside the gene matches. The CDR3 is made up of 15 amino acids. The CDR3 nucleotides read TGCGCCAGCAGTTCTGTAGCGGGAGTTACCGGGGAGCTGTTTTTT. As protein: CASSSVAGVTGELFF.

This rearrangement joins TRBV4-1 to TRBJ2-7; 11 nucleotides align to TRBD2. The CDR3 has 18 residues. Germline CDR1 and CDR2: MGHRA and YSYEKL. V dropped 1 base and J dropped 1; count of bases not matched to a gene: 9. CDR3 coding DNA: TGCGCCAGCAGCCAAGGTAGGGGACTAGCGGCGTTATCCTACGAGCAGTACTTC. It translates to CASSQGRGLAALSYEQYF.

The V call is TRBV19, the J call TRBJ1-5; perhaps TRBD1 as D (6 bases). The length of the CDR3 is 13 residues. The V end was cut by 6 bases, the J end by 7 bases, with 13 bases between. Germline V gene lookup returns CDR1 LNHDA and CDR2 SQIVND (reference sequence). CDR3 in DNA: TGTGCCAGTAGGGGGACACTAGGCCAGCCCCAGCATTTT. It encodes CASRGTLGQPQHF. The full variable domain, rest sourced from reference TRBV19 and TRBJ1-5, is DGGITQSPKYLFRKEGQNVTLSCEQNLNHDAMYWYRQDPGQGLRLIYYSQIVNDFQKGDIAEGYSVSREKKESFPLTVTSAQKNPTAFYLCASRGTLGQPQHFGDGTRLSIL.

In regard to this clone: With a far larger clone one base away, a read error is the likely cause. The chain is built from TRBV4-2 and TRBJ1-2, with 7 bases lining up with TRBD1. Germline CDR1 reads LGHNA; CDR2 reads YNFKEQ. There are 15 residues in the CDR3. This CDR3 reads CTSSRQTGENYGYTF. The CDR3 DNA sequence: TGTACCAGCAGCCGCCAAACAGGGGAAAACTATGGCTACACCTTC.

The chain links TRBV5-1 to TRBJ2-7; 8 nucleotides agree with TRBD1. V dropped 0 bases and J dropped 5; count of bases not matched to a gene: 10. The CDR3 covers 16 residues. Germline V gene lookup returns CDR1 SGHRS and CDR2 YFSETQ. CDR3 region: CASSLAPRQGPHEQYF. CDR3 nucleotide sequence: TGCGCCAGCAGCTTGGCTCCTCGACAGGGGCCGCACGAGCAGTACTTC. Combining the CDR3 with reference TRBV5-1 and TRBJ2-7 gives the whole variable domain KAGVTQTPRYLIKTRGQQVTLSCSPISGHRSVSWYQQTPGQGLQFLFEYFSETQRNKGNFPGRFSGRQFSNSRSEMNVSTLELGDSALYLCASSLAPRQGPHEQYFGPGTRLTVT.

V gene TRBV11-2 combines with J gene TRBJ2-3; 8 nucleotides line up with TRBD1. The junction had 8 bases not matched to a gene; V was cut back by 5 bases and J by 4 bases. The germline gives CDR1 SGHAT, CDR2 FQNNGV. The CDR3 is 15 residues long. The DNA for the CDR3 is TGTGCCAGCAGCCCGAGACAGGGGTCGCCAGATACGCAGTATTTT. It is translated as CASSPRQGSPDTQYF.

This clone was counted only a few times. In nucleotides, the CDR3 is TGTGCCAGCAGCTTAGTGGCGGGAGGGACCTACAATGAGCAGTTCTTC. Its translation is CASSLVAGGTYNEQFF. The chain joins TRBV11-2 to TRBJ2-1; 9 nucleotides match TRBD2. Germline V gene sequence: CDR1 SGHAT, CDR2 FQNNGV. This CDR3 has 16 residues. J gave up 2 bases and V 1 base, and 3 bases lay outside the gene matches.

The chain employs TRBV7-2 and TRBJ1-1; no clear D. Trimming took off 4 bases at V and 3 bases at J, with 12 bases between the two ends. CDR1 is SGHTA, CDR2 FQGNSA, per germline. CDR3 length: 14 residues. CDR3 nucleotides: TGTGCCAGCAGCTCCCCAGCGGGAGACACTGAAGCTTTCTTT. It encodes CASSSPAGDTEAFF.